One sample yielded the 25 T cell receptor beta chains listed below, sequenced in a study of identical twins. TCRdb used MiXCR to reprocess the 5' RACE reads, holding one entry per CDR3 protein. In the table there are approximately 500,000 distinct CDR3 sequences, 20% to 30% of which are singletons. The same sample was also used in a study of T cells expressing NK-cell markers.

Sequenced material: CD4+ T cells sorted from blood. All receptors derive from a woman between 18 and 29 years old in good health.

This clonotype was seen a few times. The chain combines TRBV29-1 with TRBJ2-7; 7 bases are shared with TRBD2. Germline V gene sequence: CDR1 SQVTM, CDR2 ANQGSEA. Trimming cost V 7 bases and J 3 bases; bases outside gene matches: 9. This CDR3 contains 13 residues. The CDR3 DNA reads TGCAGCGCCCCGTCGGGAGGCGGCTACGAGCAGTACTTC. Protein product: CSAPSGGGYEQYF.

This clonotype was counted a few times. The chain recombines TRBV29-1 with TRBJ2-1; TRBD2 might be the D (6 bases). The CDR3 runs 15 residues. Trimming removed 1 base from V and 3 bases from J, with 13 bases in between. CDR1 is SQVTM and CDR2 is ANQGSEA in the germline V gene. The CDR3 spells CSVEVRGKVYNEQFF. The CDR3 DNA sequence: TGCAGCGTTGAAGTTCGGGGGAAGGTCTACAATGAGCAGTTCTTC.

This clonotype was detected a few times. This chain uses TRBV6-1 with TRBJ2-5, with 9 bases that match TRBD2. This CDR3 region has 15 residues. J gave up 4 bases and V 10 bases, and 13 bases lay outside the gene matches. Germline V gene data show CDR1 as MNHNS and CDR2 as SASEGT. The CDR3 protein is CATRSGGMITETQYF. For the CDR3, the DNA is TGTGCCACTAGGAGCGGGGGGATGATCACAGAGACCCAGTACTTC.

This clonotype was seen a handful of times. V is TRBV3-1 and J is TRBJ2-1; D remains unclear. The V gene's germline CDR1 is LGHDT and CDR2 YNNKEL (reference sequence). The V end lost 3 bases, the J end lost 4 bases, and 7 bases lay between the germline ends. The CDR3 has 13 amino acids. CDR3 in DNA: TGTGCCAGCAGCCACGCAGGATACAATGAGCAGTTCTTC. Translation: CASSHAGYNEQFF.

V and J are TRBV6-6 and TRBJ2-2; D is uncertain. Trimming pared 5 bases from V and 9 bases from J, leaving 10 bases between. Germline CDR1 is MNHNY and CDR2 is SVGAGI (reference sequence). This CDR3 comprises 12 residues. In nucleotides, the CDR3 is TGTGCCAGCAGTACACGGAACCGGGAGCTGTTTTTT. This encodes CASSTRNRELFF.

This clonotype was seen a handful of times. The CDR3 region has the DNA TGCAGTGCTAGAGAGACGAGACTAGCGATGGGGAACGAGCAGTACTTC. Its translation is CSARETRLAMGNEQYF. This chain connects TRBV20-1 to TRBJ2-7; 8 bases agree with TRBD2. CDR1 is DFQATT, CDR2 SNEGSKA, per germline (reference sequence). The CDR3 runs to 16 residues. The junction had 12 bases not matched to a gene; V was cut back by 0 bases and J by 5 bases.

This clonotype has just a few counts. The rearrangement links TRBV10-2 to TRBJ2-2; 11 bases line up with TRBD2. This CDR3 has 16 amino acids. Germline trimming cut 6 bases from V and 0 bases from J; bases unmatched to any gene: 3. Germline loops: CDR1 WSHSY, CDR2 SAAADI. This CDR3 reads CASRLSGGANTGELFF. CDR3 bases: TGCGCCAGCAGGCTTAGCGGGGGGGCGAACACCGGGGAGCTGTTTTTT.

The genes are TRBV6-2 or TRBV6-3 and TRBJ2-7; possibly TRBD1 or TRBD2 for D (5 bases each). Between the trimmed V and J ends, which lost 0 bases and 3 bases, there was a span of 12 bases. The CDR3 runs to 15 residues. Germline loops: CDR1 MNHEY, CDR2 SVGEGT. The CDR3 DNA reads TGTGCCAGCAGTTACTCCCCGGGGACCTTCTACGAGCAGTACTTC. Protein sequence: CASSYSPGTFYEQYF.

Here the CDR3 reads CASNPHEQFF. CDR3 coding DNA: TGTGCCAGCAATCCTCATGAGCAGTTCTTC. The chain joins TRBV7-9 to TRBJ2-1; no reliable D call. The germline gives CDR1 SEHNR, CDR2 FQNEAQ (reference sequence). The CDR3 contains 10 residues. V was clipped by 7 bases and J by 8 bases, with 6 bases between them. Based on the CDR3 plus reference TRBV7-9 and TRBJ2-1, the full variable domain is DTGVSQNPRHKITKRGQNVTFRCDPISEHNRLYWYRQTLGQGPEFLTYFQNEAQLEKSRLLSDRFSAERPKGSFSTLEIQRTEQGDSAMYLCASNPHEQFFGPGTRLTVL.

This chain links TRBV20-1 with TRBJ2-7; 7 bases line up with TRBD2. CDR3 size: 10 residues. V lost 3 bases, J lost 10 bases, and 3 bases stayed unmatched. CDR1 and CDR2 (germline): DFQATT, SNEGSKA (reference sequence). The CDR3 protein is CSASREEQYF. CDR3 DNA sequence: TGCAGTGCTAGTCGGGAGGAACAGTACTTC.

In its sample, this clonotype was seen a few times. V gene TRBV7-2 combines with J gene TRBJ2-2; 7 bases map to TRBD2. J gave up 3 bases and V 11 bases, and 9 bases lay outside the gene matches. The CDR3 totals 14 residues. CDR1 SGHTA and CDR2 FQGNSA come from the germline V gene. The CDR3, as DNA: TGTGCCGGGAGGGGCCCACCTTACACCGGGGAGCTGTTTTTT. It is translated as CAGRGPPYTGELFF.

This clonotype was seen a few times. CDR3 sequence reads: CASSHSGANYEQYF. DNA for the CDR3: TGTGCCAGCAGCCATTCGGGGGCGAACTACGAGCAGTACTTC. The rearrangement uses TRBV3-1 and TRBJ2-7; D tentatively reads TRBD1 or TRBD2 (6 bases each). Per the germline V gene, CDR1 is LGHDT and CDR2 is YNNKEL (reference sequence). This CDR3 has 14 amino acids. V was cut by 3 bases and J by 3 bases, with 12 bases left in between.

This clonotype was picked up a small number of times. The gene calls are TRBV3-1 and TRBJ2-1; TRBD2 might be the D (5 bases). Trimming pared 3 bases from V and 3 bases from J, leaving 9 bases between. The CDR3 sequence is 14 residues long. Looked up from germline, CDR1 is LGHDT and CDR2 is YNNKEL (reference sequence). CDR3 region: CASSQDSDYNEQFF. Here the CDR3 DNA reads TGTGCCAGCAGCCAGGACTCAGACTACAATGAGCAGTTCTTC.

This clonotype has a handful of counts. The chain joins TRBV7-8 to TRBJ2-7; D is unclear. CDR3 length: 13 amino acids. Germline CDR1 reads SGHVS; CDR2 reads FQNEAQ. The V end lost 5 bases, the J end lost 5 bases, and 13 bases lay between the germline ends. CDR3 sequence reads: CASSLAGSDEQYF. The CDR3, as DNA: TGTGCCAGCAGCCTGGCTGGTTCGGACGAGCAGTACTTC. Using reference TRBV7-8 and TRBJ2-7 for the parts outside the CDR3, the full variable domain is GAGVSQSPRYKVAKRGQDVALRCDPISGHVSLFWYQQALGQGPEFLTYFQNEAQLDKSGLPSDRFFAERPEGSVSTLKIQRTQQEDSAVYLCASSLAGSDEQYFGPGTRLTVT.

CDR3 in amino acids: CSARRQDSYEQYF. Here the CDR3 DNA reads TGCAGTGCTCGCAGACAGGATTCCTACGAGCAGTACTTC. The chain carries TRBV20-1 and TRBJ2-7; D may be TRBD1 (6 bases). The germline gives CDR1 DFQATT, CDR2 SNEGSKA (reference sequence). The CDR3 is 13 amino acids. V gave up 5 bases and J gave up 1 base, with 12 bases separating them.

The chain recombines TRBV10-3 with TRBJ2-1; possible D gene TRBD2, 5 bases. The CDR3 consists of 14 residues. Germline V CDR1 and CDR2: ENHRY, SYGVKD. Trimming removed 3 bases at V and 3 bases at J, with 9 bases between. This chain's CDR3 is CAISEGSLYNEQFF. For the CDR3, the DNA is TGTGCCATCAGTGAAGGGAGTCTCTACAATGAGCAGTTCTTC.

The rearrangement uses TRBV20-1 and TRBJ2-7; 9 bases line up with TRBD1. This CDR3 comprises 15 residues. V lost 6 bases, J lost 2 bases, and 11 bases stayed unmatched. CDR1 DFQATT and CDR2 SNEGSKA come from the germline V gene (reference sequence). The DNA of the CDR3 is TGCAGTGCCTCCCTTAGGGGACAGGGCCCCTACGAGCAGTACTTC. Translated, it gives CSASLRGQGPYEQYF.

This clonotype was found a few times. The J gene is TRBJ2-1, the V gene TRBV20-1; tentatively, D is TRBD2 (5 bases). Germline V gives CDR1 DFQATT, CDR2 SNEGSKA (reference sequence). This CDR3 spans 15 amino acids. V lost 1 base to trimming and J lost 3 bases, with 13 bases between them. Here the CDR3 reads CSARVTGSYYNEQFF. CDR3 in DNA: TGCAGTGCTAGAGTTACGGGGAGTTACTACAATGAGCAGTTCTTC.

There are a few counts of this clonotype. The chain employs TRBV5-1 and TRBJ1-1; tentative D call: TRBD1 (5 bases). V was shortened by 0 bases and J by 5 bases, with 11 bases between the two germline ends. Germline loops: CDR1 SGHRS, CDR2 YFSETQ. CDR3 length: 14 residues. DNA of the CDR3: TGCGCCAGCAGCTTGGTAGGGGAGGGGACTGAAGCTTTCTTT. Its protein product is CASSLVGEGTEAFF.

The V call is TRBV11-2, the J call TRBJ2-2; 8 bases align to TRBD1. Germline lookup yields CDR1 SGHAT and CDR2 FQNNGV. There are 18 residues in the CDR3. Trimming at V came to 2 bases and at J to 0 bases, leaving 8 bases not matched to a gene. CDR3 DNA: TGTGCCAGCAGCTTAAGGGGAAGACAGGGGTCGAACACCGGGGAGCTGTTTTTT. Translating it yields CASSLRGRQGSNTGELFF.

This clonotype was counted only a few times. The chain joins TRBV5-1 to TRBJ2-7; D may be TRBD2 (7 bases). Between the trimmed V and J ends, which lost 1 base and 6 bases, there was a span of 11 bases. The CDR3 covers 13 residues. From germline, CDR1 is SGHRS and CDR2 YFSETQ. This chain's CDR3 is CASSLSAGAEQYF. The CDR3 DNA reads TGCGCCAGCAGCTTGTCCGCGGGGGCCGAGCAGTACTTC.

The chain is built from TRBV18 and TRBJ2-1; no firm D call. Trimming stripped 1 base from V and 5 bases from J, with 9 bases between. CDR1 KGHSH and CDR2 LQKENI come from the germline V gene. The CDR3 totals 14 residues. The CDR3 DNA reads as TGTGCCAGCTCACCACTCGGTGGCCACAATGAGCAGTTCTTC. Its translation is CASSPLGGHNEQFF. Full variable domain (rest looked up from reference TRBV18 and TRBJ2-1): NAGVMQNPRHLVRRRGQEARLRCSPMKGHSHVYWYRQLPEEGLKFMVYLQKENIIDESGMPKERFSAEFPKEGPSILRIQQVVRGDSAAYFCASSPLGGHNEQFFGPGTRLTVL.

This clonotype was detected once. The chain uses TRBV20-1 and TRBJ1-5, with D unclear. The V end lost 3 bases, the J end lost 1 base, and 16 bases lay between the germline ends. Germline V lookup: CDR1 DFQATT, CDR2 SNEGSKA (reference sequence). The CDR3 is 16 amino acids. The CDR3 bases are TGCAGTGCTAGCACCGGTTCGAGATACAGCAATCAGCCCCAGCATTTT. This translates into CSASTGSRYSNQPQHF.

The chain links TRBV12-3 or TRBV12-4 to TRBJ2-5; TRBD1 aligns across 9 bases. After removal of 6 bases from V and 5 bases from J, the junction contained 7 bases not matched to a gene. The CDR3 extends over 14 amino acids. CDR3 protein: CASSETGGGETQYF. CDR3 sequence (DNA): TGTGCCAGCAGCGAAACAGGGGGCGGGGAGACCCAGTACTTC.

This clonotype was counted only a few times. The rearrangement uses TRBV11-3 and TRBJ2-3; D is ambiguous. The V gene's germline CDR1 is SGHNT and CDR2 YENEEA. CDR3 length: 14 residues. V was trimmed by 5 bases and J by 7 bases, leaving 16 bases between them. CDR3 sequence (DNA): TGTGCCAGCAGCCCGTGGGCCGGCCTGAATACGCAGTATTTT. Its protein product is CASSPWAGLNTQYF.